Listed below are T cell receptor beta chains from one sample, sequenced in a study of response to subunit inactivated influenza vaccine. TCRdb ran MiXCR on the RT-PCR reads and lists one entry per CDR3 protein. The sample carries roughly 160,000 distinct CDR3 sequences, about 10% recorded once. Sequencing used CD8+ T cells sorted from PBMCs, obtained around 25 months after vaccination. These receptors were obtained from a man in his fifties or sixties who received an inactivated influenza vaccine. Each CDR3 is given with its conserved first and last residue. A D gene is named only where the DNA matches it firmly. A clone size is listed for some rows: how often the clone was seen (once, few, many), or a class if it is expanded.

v_gene,d_gene,j_gene,abundance,CDR3aa,CDR3nt
TRBV12-3/TRBV12-4,-,TRBJ2-1,many,CASSQERGSYNEQFF,TGTGCCAGCAGTCAAGAAAGGGGGTCCTACAATGAGCAGTTCTTC
TRBV5-6,-,TRBJ2-1,few,CASSLPNEQFF,TGTGCCAGCAGCTTGCCCAATGAGCAGTTCTTC
TRBV11-2,-,TRBJ2-5,-,CASSFGGGYQETQYF,TGTGCCAGCAGCTTCGGGGGCGGGTACCAAGAGACCCAGTACTTC
TRBV2,TRBD1,TRBJ2-7,-,CASSEGQGVNEQYF,TGTGCCAGCAGTGAAGGACAGGGCGTCAACGAGCAGTACTTC
TRBV20-1,TRBD1,TRBJ2-7,many,CSARFGDSLYEQYF,TGCAGTGCTAGGTTCGGGGACAGTCTATACGAGCAGTACTTC
TRBV4-3,TRBD1,TRBJ2-3,few,CASAGGTGRSADTQYF,TGCGCCAGCGCCGGGGGGACAGGGAGGTCCGCGGATACGCAGTATTTT
TRBV2,-,TRBJ2-1,few,CASSRGPITGHEQFF,TGTGCCAGCAGCCGTGGCCCGATCACCGGCCATGAGCAGTTCTTC
TRBV12-3/TRBV12-4,-,TRBJ2-7,-,CASSLFLRAYEQYF,TGTGCCAGCAGTTTATTCCTCAGGGCCTACGAGCAGTACTTC
TRBV10-3,-,TRBJ1-2,few,CAISESLRGANNYGYTF,TGTGCCATCAGTGAGAGTTTGAGGGGCGCAAATAACTATGGCTACACCTTC
TRBV28,-,TRBJ2-7,-,CASSHRGPYEQYF,TGTGCCAGCAGTCACCGGGGGCCATACGAGCAGTACTTC
TRBV21-1,-,TRBJ2-7,many,CASSTREPYEQYF,TGTGCCAGCAGCACCAGGGAACCCTACGAGCAGTACTTC
TRBV7-9,-,TRBJ1-2,many,CASSRVGLGYTF,TGTGCCAGCAGCCGCGTCGGTCTAGGCTACACCTTC
TRBV24-1,TRBD1,TRBJ1-1,few,CATEGANTEAFF,TGTGCCACCGAGGGGGCGAACACTGAAGCTTTCTTT
TRBV12-3/TRBV12-4,TRBD2,TRBJ2-3,-,CASRRLAGGLVTQYF,TGTGCCAGCAGACGACTAGCGGGGGGCCTGGTTACGCAGTATTTT
TRBV6-1,TRBD2,TRBJ2-7,many,CASSPGLAAYEQYF,TGTGCCAGCAGCCCGGGACTAGCGGCCTACGAGCAGTACTTC
TRBV2,-,TRBJ2-1,few,CVQTPGSYNEQFF,TGTGTCCAAACCCCAGGGTCCTACAATGAGCAGTTCTTC
TRBV5-1,TRBD2,TRBJ2-4,once,CASSWTSGRAKNIQYF,TGCGCCAGCAGCTGGACTAGCGGGAGGGCCAAAAACATTCAGTACTTC
TRBV30,-,TRBJ2-3,few,CAWSLGAGRTDTQYF,TGTGCCTGGAGCCTCGGAGCGGGCCGCACAGATACGCAGTATTTT
TRBV6-5,-,TRBJ2-5,-,CASSYYVRGETQYF,TGTGCCAGCAGTTATTACGTAAGGGGAGAGACCCAGTACTTC
TRBV2,-,TRBJ2-4,-,CASSERSPGDIQYF,TGTGCCAGCAGTGAAAGGTCCCCGGGGGACATTCAGTACTTC
TRBV29-1,-,TRBJ2-7,many,CSVDSGPYEQYF,TGCAGCGTTGATTCTGGCCCCTACGAGCAGTACTTC
TRBV30,-,TRBJ2-1,-,CAWGTVSSYNEQFF,TGTGCCTGGGGGACGGTAAGCTCCTACAATGAGCAGTTCTTC
TRBV4-3,-,TRBJ2-1,few,CASSQDDTGFNEQFF,TGCGCCAGCAGCCAAGATGATACGGGGTTCAATGAGCAGTTCTTC
TRBV28,TRBD1,TRBJ2-7,-,CASSRPGGPYEQYF,TGTGCCAGCAGTCGACCAGGGGGTCCCTACGAGCAGTACTTC
TRBV4-3,TRBD2,TRBJ2-7,few,CASSQNRLAGDEQYF,TGCGCCAGCAGCCAAAACCGACTAGCGGGAGACGAGCAGTACTTC